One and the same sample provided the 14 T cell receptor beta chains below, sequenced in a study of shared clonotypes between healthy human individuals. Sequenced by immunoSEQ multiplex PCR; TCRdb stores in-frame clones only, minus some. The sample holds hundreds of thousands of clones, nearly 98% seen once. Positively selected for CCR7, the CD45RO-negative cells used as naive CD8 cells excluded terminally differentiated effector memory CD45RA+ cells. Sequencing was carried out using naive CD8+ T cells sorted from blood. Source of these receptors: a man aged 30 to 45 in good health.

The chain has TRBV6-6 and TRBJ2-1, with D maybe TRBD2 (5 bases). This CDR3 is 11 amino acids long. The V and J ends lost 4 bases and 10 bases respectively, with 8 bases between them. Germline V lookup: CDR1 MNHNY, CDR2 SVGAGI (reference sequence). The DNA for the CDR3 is TGTGCCAGCAGTTTCAGCGGCGAGCAGTTCTTC. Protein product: CASSFSGEQFF.

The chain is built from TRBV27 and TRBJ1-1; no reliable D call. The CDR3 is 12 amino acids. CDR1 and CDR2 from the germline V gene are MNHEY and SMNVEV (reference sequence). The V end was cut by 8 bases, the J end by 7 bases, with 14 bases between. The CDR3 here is CASSFIGDEAFF. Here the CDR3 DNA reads TGTGCCAGCTCCTTTATCGGGGATGAAGCTTTCTTT.

Here the CDR3 DNA reads TGTGCCAGCAGCTCCCCGGGACAATTAACCTACGAGCAGTACTTC. As protein: CASSSPGQLTYEQYF. V usage is TRBV7-8 and J usage is TRBJ2-7; tentatively, D is TRBD1 (6 bases). Trimming cost V 4 bases and J 2 bases, with 15 bases left between them. The CDR3 extends over 15 amino acids. Germline CDR1 is SGHVS and CDR2 is FQNEAQ.

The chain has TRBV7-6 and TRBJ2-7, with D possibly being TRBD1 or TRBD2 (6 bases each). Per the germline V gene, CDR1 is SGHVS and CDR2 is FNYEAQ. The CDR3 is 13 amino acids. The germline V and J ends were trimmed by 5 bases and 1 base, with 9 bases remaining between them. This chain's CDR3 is CASSRRGSYEQYF. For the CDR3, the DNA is TGTGCCAGCAGCCGGAGGGGGTCCTACGAGCAGTACTTC.

DNA for the CDR3: TGTGCCAGCAGTGAATCAGGGGCCGGGAACACTGAAGCTTTCTTT. Encoded protein: CASSESGAGNTEAFF. The J gene is TRBJ1-1, the V gene TRBV25-1; a possible D gene is TRBD1 (6 bases). The CDR3 is made up of 15 amino acids. V gave up 1 base and J gave up 1 base, with 10 bases separating them. The germline gives CDR1 MGHDK, CDR2 SYGVNS. The variable domain in full, completed from reference TRBV25-1 and TRBJ1-1, reads EADIYQTPRYLVIGTGKKITLECSQTMGHDKMYWYQQDPGMELHLIHYSYGVNSTEKGDLSSESTVSRIRTEHFPLTLESARPSHTSQYLCASSESGAGNTEAFFGQGTRLTVV.

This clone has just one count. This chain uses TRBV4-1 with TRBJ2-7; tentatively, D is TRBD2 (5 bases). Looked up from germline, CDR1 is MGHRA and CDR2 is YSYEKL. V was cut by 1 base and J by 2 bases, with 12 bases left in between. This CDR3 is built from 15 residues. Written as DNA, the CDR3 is TGCGCCAGCAGCCAAGTGGTTAGCGAAACCTACGAGCAGTACTTC. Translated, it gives CASSQVVSETYEQYF.

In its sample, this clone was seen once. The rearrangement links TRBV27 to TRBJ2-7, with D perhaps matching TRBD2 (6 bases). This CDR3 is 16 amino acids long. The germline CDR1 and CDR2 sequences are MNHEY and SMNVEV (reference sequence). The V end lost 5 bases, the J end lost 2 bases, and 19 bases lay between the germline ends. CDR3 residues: CASSPLSGEAAYEQYF. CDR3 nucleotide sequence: TGTGCCAGCAGTCCCCTCTCGGGGGAAGCGGCCTACGAGCAGTACTTC.

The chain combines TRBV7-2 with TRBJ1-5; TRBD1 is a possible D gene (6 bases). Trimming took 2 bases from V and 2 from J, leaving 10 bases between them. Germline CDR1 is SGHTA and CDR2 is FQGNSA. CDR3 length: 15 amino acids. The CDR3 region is CASSLMSGGNQPQHF. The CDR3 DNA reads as TGTGCCAGCAGCTTAATGTCAGGGGGCAATCAGCCCCAGCATTTT. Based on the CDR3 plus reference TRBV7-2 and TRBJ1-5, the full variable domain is GAGVSQSPSNKVTEKGKDVELRCDPISGHTALYWYRQSLGQGLEFLIYFQGNSAPDKSGLPSDRFSAERTGGSVSTLTIQRTQQEDSAVYLCASSLMSGGNQPQHFGDGTRLSIL.

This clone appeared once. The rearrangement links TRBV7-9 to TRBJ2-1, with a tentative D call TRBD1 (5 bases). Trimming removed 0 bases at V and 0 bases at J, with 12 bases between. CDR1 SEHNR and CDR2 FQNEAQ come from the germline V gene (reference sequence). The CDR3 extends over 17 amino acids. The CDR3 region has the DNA TGTGCCAGCAGCTTAGCGCAAGGGGAAAGCTCCTACAATGAGCAGTTCTTC. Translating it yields CASSLAQGESSYNEQFF.

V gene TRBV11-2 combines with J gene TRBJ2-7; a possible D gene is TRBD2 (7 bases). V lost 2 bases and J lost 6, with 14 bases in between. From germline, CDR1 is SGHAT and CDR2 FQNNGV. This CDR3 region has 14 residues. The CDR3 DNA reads TGTGCCAGCAGCTTACGGGGGGCTCTCCTCGAGCAGTACTTC. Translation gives CASSLRGALLEQYF.

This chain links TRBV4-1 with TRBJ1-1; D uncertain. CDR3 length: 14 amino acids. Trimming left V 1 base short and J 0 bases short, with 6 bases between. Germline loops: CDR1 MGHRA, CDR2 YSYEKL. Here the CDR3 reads CASSQVQLNTEAFF. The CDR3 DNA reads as TGCGCCAGCAGCCAAGTACAGCTGAACACTGAAGCTTTCTTT.

DNA for the CDR3: TGTGCCAGCAGTGGCTTAAGGGGAGCTTTCTTT. This translates into CASSGLRGAFF. V is TRBV7-9 and J is TRBJ1-1; the D gene is possibly TRBD1 (5 bases). The CDR3 totals 11 residues. V was clipped by 6 bases and J by 10 bases, with 12 bases between them. Per germline, CDR1 SEHNR and CDR2 FQNEAQ (reference sequence). Variable domain in full (rest from reference TRBV7-9 and TRBJ1-1): DTGVSQNPRHKITKRGQNVTFRCDPISEHNRLYWYRQTLGQGPEFLTYFQNEAQLEKSRLLSDRFSAERPKGSFSTLEIQRTEQGDSAMYLCASSGLRGAFFGQGTRLTVV.

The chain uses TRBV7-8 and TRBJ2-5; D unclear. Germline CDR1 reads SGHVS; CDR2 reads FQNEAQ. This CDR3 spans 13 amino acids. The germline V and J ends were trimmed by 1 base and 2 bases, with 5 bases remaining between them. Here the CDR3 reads CASSLGVQETQYF. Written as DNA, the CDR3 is TGTGCCAGCAGCTTAGGTGTACAAGAGACCCAGTACTTC. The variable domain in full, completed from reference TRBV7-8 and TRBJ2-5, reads GAGVSQSPRYKVAKRGQDVALRCDPISGHVSLFWYQQALGQGPEFLTYFQNEAQLDKSGLPSDRFFAERPEGSVSTLKIQRTQQEDSAVYLCASSLGVQETQYFGPGTRLLVL.

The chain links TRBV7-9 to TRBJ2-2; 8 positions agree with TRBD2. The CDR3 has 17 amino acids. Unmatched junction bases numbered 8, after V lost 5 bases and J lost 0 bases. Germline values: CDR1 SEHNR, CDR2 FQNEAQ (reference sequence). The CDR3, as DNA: TGTGCCAGCAGCAAGAAGCGGGAGCTTCCGAACACCGGGGAGCTGTTTTTT. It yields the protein CASSKKRELPNTGELFF.